This TCR beta chain was observed in a study of blood T cell repertoires in COVID-19. Looking at the study overall: The origin of the acute and convalescent COVID-19 samples was the United States, Italy and Spain. Sources were T cells, B-cell-depleted T cells, or PBMCs; the material itself was cDNA or gDNA.

The CDR3 spans 15 residues. Germline V CDR1 and CDR2: SGHRS, YFSETQ. V shed 3 bases, J shed 7 bases, and the junction held 7 bases outside the gene matches. This clone was seen once. Per the original methods: Counts of nucleated cells, estimated from reference gene primer amplification, were obtained. Measured with immunoSEQ multiplex PCR; TCRdb has only the in-frame clones, and not every one. That table supplies the V and J calls and clone size; D and trimming were determined from the DNA. This sample has more than 150,000 clones, with more than 80% found just once. This TCR was sampled from a woman between 40 and 55 years old with acute or convalescent COVID-19. The genes are TRBV5-1 and TRBJ2-1; 10 nucleotides line up with TRBD2. Sequencing input: peripheral blood. CDR3 in DNA: TGCGCCAGCAGCTGGGCTCTAGCGGGAGTGAATGAGCAGTTCTTC. The encoded protein is CASSWALAGVNEQFF.